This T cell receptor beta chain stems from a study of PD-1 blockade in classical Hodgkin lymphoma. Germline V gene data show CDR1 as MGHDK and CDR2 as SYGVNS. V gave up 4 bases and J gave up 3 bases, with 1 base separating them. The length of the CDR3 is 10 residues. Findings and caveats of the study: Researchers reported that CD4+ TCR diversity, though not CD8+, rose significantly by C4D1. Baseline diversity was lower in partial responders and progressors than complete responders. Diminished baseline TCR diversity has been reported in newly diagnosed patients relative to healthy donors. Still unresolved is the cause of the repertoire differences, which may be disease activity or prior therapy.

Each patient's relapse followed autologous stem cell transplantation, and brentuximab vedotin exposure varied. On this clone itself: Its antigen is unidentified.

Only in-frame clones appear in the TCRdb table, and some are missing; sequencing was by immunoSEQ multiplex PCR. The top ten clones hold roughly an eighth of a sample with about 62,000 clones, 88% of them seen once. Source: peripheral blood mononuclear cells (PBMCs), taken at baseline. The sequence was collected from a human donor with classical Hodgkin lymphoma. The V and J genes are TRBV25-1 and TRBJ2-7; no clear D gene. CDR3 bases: TGTGCCAGCAGTGGCTACGAGCAGTACTTC. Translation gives CASSGYEQYF.